This T cell receptor beta chain was sequenced during a study of a mutant IDH1 vaccine in newly diagnosed glioma. About this clone itself: Its antigen is currently unknown.

Regarding time point: week 47, end of study. Topical imiquimod was applied with each vaccine dose, which held 300 ug of mutant IDH1 20-mer peptide. The assay was immunoSEQ multiplex PCR, and TCRdb's table has in-frame clones only and misses some. The profile shows roughly 34,000 clones, approximately 90% of them singletons. The receptor was isolated from a woman between 35 and 50 years old with glioma. The sequencing here drew on PBMCs, taken from a glioma patient whose treatment included an IDH1 peptide vaccine.

The CDR3 here is CASGTESNQPQHF. The DNA for the CDR3 is TGTGCCAGTGGAACGGAGAGCAATCAGCCCCAGCATTTT. The V gene is TRBV6-5, the J gene TRBJ1-5; the D is unclear. In germline, CDR1 is MNHEY, CDR2 SVGAGI. Trimming took off 9 bases at V and 1 base at J, with 10 bases between the two ends. The length of the CDR3 is 13 residues.